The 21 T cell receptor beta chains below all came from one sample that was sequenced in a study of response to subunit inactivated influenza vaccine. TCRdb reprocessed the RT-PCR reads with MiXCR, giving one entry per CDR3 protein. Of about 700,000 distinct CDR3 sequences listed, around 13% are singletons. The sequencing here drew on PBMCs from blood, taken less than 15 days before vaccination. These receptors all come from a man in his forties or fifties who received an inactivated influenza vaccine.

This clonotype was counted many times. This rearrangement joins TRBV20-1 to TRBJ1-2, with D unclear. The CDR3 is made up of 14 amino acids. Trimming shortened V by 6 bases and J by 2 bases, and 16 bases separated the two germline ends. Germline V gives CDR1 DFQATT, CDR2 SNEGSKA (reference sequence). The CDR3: CSANEGAANYGYTF. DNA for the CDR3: TGCAGTGCGAACGAGGGTGCCGCAAACTATGGCTACACCTTC.

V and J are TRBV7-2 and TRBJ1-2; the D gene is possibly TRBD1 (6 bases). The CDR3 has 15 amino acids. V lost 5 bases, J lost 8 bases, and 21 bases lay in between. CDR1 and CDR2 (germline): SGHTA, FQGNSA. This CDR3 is CASSPTLRGAGGYTF. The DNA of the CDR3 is TGTGCCAGCAGCCCAACACTCCGGGGGGCCGGAGGCTACACCTTC. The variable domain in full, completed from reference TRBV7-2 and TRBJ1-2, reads GAGVSQSPSNKVTEKGKDVELRCDPISGHTALYWYRQSLGQGLEFLIYFQGNSAPDKSGLPSDRFSAERTGGSVSTLTIQRTQQEDSAVYLCASSPTLRGAGGYTFGSGTRLTVV.

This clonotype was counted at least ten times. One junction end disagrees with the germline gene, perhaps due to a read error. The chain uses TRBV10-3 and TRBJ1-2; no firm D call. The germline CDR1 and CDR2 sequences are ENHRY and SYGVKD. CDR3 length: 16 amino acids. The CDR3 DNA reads TGTGCCATCAGTGAGTCACACCCGCTTACTAACTCTGGCTACACCTTC. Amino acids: CAISESHPLTNSGYTF.

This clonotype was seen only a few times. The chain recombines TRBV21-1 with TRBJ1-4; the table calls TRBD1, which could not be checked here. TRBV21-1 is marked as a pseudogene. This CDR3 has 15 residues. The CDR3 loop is CASSTSTGRNEKLFF. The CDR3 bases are TGTGCCAGCAGCACCTCGACAGGGCGTAATGAAAAACTGTTTTTT.

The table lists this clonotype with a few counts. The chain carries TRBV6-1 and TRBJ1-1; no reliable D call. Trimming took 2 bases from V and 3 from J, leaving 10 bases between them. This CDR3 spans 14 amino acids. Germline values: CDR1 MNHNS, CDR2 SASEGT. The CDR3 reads CASSELYSHTEAFF. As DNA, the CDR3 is TGTGCCAGCAGTGAATTGTACAGCCACACTGAAGCTTTCTTT.

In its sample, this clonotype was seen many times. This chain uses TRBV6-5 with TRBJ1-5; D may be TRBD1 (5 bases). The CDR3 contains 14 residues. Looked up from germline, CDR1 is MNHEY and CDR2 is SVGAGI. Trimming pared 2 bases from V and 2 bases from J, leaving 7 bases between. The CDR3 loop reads CASSYGGGNQPQHF. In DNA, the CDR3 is TGTGCCAGCAGTTACGGGGGAGGCAATCAGCCCCAGCATTTT.

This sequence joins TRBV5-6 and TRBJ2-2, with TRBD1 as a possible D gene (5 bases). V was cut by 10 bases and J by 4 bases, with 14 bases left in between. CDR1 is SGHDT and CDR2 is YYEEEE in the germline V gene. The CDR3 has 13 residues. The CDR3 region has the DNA TGTGCCGCCCGCAGGGCGAGCACCGGGGAGCTGTTTTTT. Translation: CAARRASTGELFF.

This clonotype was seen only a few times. CDR3 loop: CASSTGQFYEQYF. CDR3 sequence (DNA): TGTGCCAGCAGCACGGGACAGTTCTACGAGCAGTACTTC. The chain recombines TRBV7-6 with TRBJ2-7, with 7 bases fitting TRBD1. This CDR3 spans 13 amino acids. Germline V gene lookup returns CDR1 SGHVS and CDR2 FNYEAQ. Unmatched junction bases numbered 4, after V lost 5 bases and J lost 3 bases.

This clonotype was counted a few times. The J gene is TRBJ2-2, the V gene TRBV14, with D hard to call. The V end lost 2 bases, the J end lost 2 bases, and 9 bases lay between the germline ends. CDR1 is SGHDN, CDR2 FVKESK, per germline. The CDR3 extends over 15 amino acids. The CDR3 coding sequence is TGTGCCAGCAGCCAACGGCGAAGCAACACCGGGGAGCTGTTTTTT. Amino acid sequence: CASSQRRSNTGELFF.

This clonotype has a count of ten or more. The CDR3 sequence is CATSRARMANYGYTF. In DNA form, the CDR3 reads TGTGCCACCAGCAGAGCTAGAATGGCTAACTATGGCTACACCTTC. The chain uses TRBV15 and TRBJ1-2; D gene uncertain. CDR1 and CDR2 from the germline V gene are LNHNV and YYDKDF (reference sequence). The CDR3 is made up of 15 amino acids. Trimming cost V 1 base and J 0 bases, with 9 bases left between them.

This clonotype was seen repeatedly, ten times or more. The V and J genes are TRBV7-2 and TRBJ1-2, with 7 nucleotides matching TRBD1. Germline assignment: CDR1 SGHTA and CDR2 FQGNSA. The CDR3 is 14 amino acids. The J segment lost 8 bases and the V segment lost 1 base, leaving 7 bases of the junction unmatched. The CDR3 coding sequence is TGTGCCAGCAGCTTAGGCTTCCAGGGGGACGGCTACACCTTC. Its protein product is CASSLGFQGDGYTF.

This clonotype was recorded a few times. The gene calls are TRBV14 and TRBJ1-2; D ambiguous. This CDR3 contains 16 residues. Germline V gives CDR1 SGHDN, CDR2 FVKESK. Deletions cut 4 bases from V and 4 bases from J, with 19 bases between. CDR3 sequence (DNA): TGTGCCAGCAGCCCTCCAATTATGGGGATCGGCTATGGCTACACCTTC. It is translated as CASSPPIMGIGYGYTF.

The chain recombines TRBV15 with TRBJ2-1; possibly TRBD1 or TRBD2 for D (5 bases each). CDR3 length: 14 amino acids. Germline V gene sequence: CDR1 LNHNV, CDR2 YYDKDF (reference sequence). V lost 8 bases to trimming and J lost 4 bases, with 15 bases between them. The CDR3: CATERGEGYNEQFF. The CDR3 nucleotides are TGTGCCACCGAAAGGGGCGAGGGTTACAATGAGCAGTTCTTC.

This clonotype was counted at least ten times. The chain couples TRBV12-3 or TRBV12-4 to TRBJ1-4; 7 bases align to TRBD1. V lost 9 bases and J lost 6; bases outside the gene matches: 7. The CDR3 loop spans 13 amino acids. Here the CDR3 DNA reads TGTGCCAGTTCGACAGGGCGGCATGAAAAACTGTTTTTT. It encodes CASSTGRHEKLFF.

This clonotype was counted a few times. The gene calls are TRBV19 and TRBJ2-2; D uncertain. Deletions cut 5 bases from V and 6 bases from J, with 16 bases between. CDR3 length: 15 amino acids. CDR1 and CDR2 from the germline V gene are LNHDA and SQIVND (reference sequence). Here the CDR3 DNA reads TGTGCCAGTAGTGAAAGAAGCCGGTTGGCCGGGGAGCTGTTTTTT. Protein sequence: CASSERSRLAGELFF.

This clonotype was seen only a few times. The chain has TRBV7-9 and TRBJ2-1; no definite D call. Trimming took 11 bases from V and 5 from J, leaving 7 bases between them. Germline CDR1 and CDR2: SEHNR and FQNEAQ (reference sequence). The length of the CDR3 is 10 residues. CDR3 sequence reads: CADGDNEQFF. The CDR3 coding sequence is TGTGCCGACGGAGACAATGAGCAGTTCTTC.

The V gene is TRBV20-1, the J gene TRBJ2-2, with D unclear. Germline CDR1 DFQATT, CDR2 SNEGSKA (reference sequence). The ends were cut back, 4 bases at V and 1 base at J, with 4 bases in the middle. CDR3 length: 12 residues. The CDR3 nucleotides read TGCAGTGCTATAGTGAACACCGGGGAGCTGTTTTTT. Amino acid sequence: CSAIVNTGELFF.

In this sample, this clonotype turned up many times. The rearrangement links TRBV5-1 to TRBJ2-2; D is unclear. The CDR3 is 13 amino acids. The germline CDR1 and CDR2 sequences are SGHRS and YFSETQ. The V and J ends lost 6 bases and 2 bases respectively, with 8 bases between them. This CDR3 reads CASKAENTGELFF. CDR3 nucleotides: TGCGCCAGCAAGGCGGAAAACACCGGGGAGCTGTTTTTT.

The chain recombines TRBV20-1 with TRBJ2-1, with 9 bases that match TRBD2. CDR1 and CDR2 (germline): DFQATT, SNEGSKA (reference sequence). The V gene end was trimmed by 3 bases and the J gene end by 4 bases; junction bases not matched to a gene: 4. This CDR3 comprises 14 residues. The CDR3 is CSASAGGHYNEQFF. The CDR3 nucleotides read TGCAGTGCTAGTGCGGGAGGGCATTACAATGAGCAGTTCTTC.

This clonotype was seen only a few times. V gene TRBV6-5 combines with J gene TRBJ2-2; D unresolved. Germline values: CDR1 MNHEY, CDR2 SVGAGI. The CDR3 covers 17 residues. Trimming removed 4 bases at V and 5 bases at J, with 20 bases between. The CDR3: CASSSPGLLGNTGELFF. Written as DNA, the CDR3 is TGTGCCAGCAGTTCTCCAGGCTTGCTGGGGAATACCGGGGAGCTGTTTTTT.

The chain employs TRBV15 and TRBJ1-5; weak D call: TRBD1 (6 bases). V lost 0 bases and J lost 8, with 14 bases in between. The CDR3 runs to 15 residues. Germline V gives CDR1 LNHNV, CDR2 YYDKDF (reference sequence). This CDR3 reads CATSRDLGQKEPQHF. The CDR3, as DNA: TGTGCCACCAGCAGAGATCTGGGACAAAAGGAGCCCCAGCATTTT. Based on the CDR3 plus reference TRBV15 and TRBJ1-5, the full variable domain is DAMVIQNPRYQVTQFGKPVTLSCSQTLNHNVMYWYQQKSSQAPKLLFHYYDKDFNNEADTPDNFQSRRPNTSFCFLDIRSPGLGDTAMYLCATSRDLGQKEPQHFGDGTRLSIL.